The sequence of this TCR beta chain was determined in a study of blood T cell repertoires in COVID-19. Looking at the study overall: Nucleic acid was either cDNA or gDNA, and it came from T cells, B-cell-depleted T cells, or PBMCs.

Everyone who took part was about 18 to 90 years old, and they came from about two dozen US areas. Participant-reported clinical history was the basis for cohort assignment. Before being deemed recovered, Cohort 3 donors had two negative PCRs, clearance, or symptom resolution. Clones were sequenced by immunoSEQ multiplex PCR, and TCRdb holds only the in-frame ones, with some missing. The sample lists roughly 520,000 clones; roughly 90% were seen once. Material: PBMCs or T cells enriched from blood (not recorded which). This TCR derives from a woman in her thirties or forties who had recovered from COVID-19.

CDR3 nucleotides: TGTGCCAGCAGCCTGGCAGGTGGCTACACCTTC. This encodes CASSLAGGYTF. The chain links TRBV12-3 or TRBV12-4 to TRBJ1-2; D not resolved. This CDR3 has 11 amino acids. Trimming removed 6 bases from V and 7 bases from J, with 9 bases in between.